This T cell receptor beta chain was identified in a study of shared clonotypes between healthy human individuals. Regarding the study as a whole: Non-shared clonotypes showed lower generation probabilities than clonotypes common to all four donors. The study drew on few donors, limiting represented genetic and exposure-history diversity.

Naive CD8 populations comprised CD45RO-negative cells positively selected for CCR7, excluding terminally differentiated effector memory CD45RA+ cells. The donors, all of them Caucasian adults, lived in Nashville, Tennessee. For sorted subsets, about 200 ng DNA per replicate equaled around 30,000 T cell genomes. The data were produced by immunoSEQ multiplex PCR, yet TCRdb's version contains in-frame clones alone and is incomplete. Among about 580,000 clones listed, about 98% were seen once. CDR1 SGHAT and CDR2 FQNNGV come from the germline V gene. Between the trimmed V and J ends, which lost 2 bases and 2 bases, there was a span of 9 bases. The CDR3 is 14 amino acids. In regard to this clone: What it recognizes is unknown.

The receptor's source is a man aged 25-40 years in good health. This chain uses TRBV11-2 with TRBJ2-5, with D uncertain. The material sequenced was naive CD8+ T cells sorted from blood. CDR3 in DNA: TGTGCCAGCAGCTTAATTAGGGAACAAGAGACCCAGTACTTC. It translates to CASSLIREQETQYF.